This TCR beta chain appears in the sequencing data of a study of blood T cell repertoires in COVID-19. Study as a whole: Spain, Italy and the United States supplied samples that represented acute and convalescent COVID-19. T cells, B-cell-depleted T cells, or PBMCs supplied cDNA or gDNA.

The CDR3 has 18 residues. Germline CDR1 is SGHVS and CDR2 is FNYEAQ. V lost 1 base and J lost 1, with 18 bases in between. The data were produced by immunoSEQ multiplex PCR, yet TCRdb's version contains in-frame clones alone and is incomplete. The sample has approximately 210,000 clones, 88% seen once; the top ten hold 0.65% to 0.85%. The genes are TRBV7-6 and TRBJ2-3; weak D call: TRBD2 (6 bases). This receptor was identified in a man aged 35 to 55 with acute or convalescent COVID-19. Sequences were obtained from peripheral blood. The CDR3 here is CASSLGLSGLRGTDTQYF. In DNA form, the CDR3 reads TGTGCCAGCAGCTTAGGTCTTAGCGGTTTGAGGGGCACAGATACGCAGTATTTT. Full variable domain (remainder filled in from reference TRBV7-6 and TRBJ2-3): GAGVSQSPRYKVTKRGQDVALRCDPISGHVSLYWYRQALGQGPEFLTYFNYEAQQDKSGLPNDRFSAERPEGSISTLTIQRTEQRDSAMYRCASSLGLSGLRGTDTQYFGPGTRLTVL.